The 17 T cell receptor beta chains presented below share a single source sample, sequenced in a study of blood T cell repertoires in COVID-19 (dated by TCRdb to the early 2020s). Libraries were made using the immunoSEQ multiplex PCR assay. The table comes from immuneACCESS by way of TCRdb, which keeps in-frame sequences with V and J called. Part of the clones is missing from these tables; in studies checked, under half for an unresolved V gene and the rest for unknown reasons. The sample table shows some 200,000 clones, and roughly four fifths are seen once. The ten largest clones take up roughly 11% of the sample. The sequenced sample consisted of peripheral blood. The receptors shown here come from a woman aged 35 to 49 with COVID-19, enrolled during active disease.

The V call is TRBV5-5, the J call TRBJ2-5; D not resolved. V was cut by 0 bases and J by 2 bases, with 11 bases left in between. The CDR3 extends over 15 amino acids. CDR1 is SGHKS and CDR2 is YYEKEE in the germline V gene (reference sequence). CDR3 nucleotides: TGTGCCAGCAGCTTGGGGATCTCTAGGCAAGAGACCCAGTACTTC. Encoded protein: CASSLGISRQETQYF.

Only one count was recorded for this clone. V gene TRBV2 combines with J gene TRBJ1-4; 9 bases fit TRBD1. CDR3 length: 13 residues. Per the germline V gene, CDR1 is SNHLY and CDR2 is FYNNEI. The J segment lost 6 bases and the V segment lost 8 bases, leaving 4 bases of the junction unmatched. CDR3 in amino acids: CASQGQGYEKLFF. The CDR3 region has the DNA TGTGCCAGCCAGGGACAGGGCTATGAAAAACTGTTTTTT.

This chain connects TRBV18 to TRBJ1-4; D is ambiguous. V was cut by 1 base and J by 0 bases, with 9 bases left in between. The CDR3 contains 16 residues. Germline V gives CDR1 KGHSH, CDR2 LQKENI. CDR3 residues: CASSPRELATNEKLFF. The CDR3, as DNA: TGTGCCAGCTCACCACGGGAGCTAGCAACTAATGAAAAACTGTTTTTT.

The chain recombines TRBV13 with TRBJ1-1, with a possible D match to TRBD1 (5 bases). This CDR3 is 17 amino acids long. The V gene's germline CDR1 is PRHDT and CDR2 FYEKMQ (reference sequence). Trimming pared 5 bases from V and 0 bases from J, leaving 19 bases between. CDR3 protein: CASSTYSVGHMNTEAFF. DNA for the CDR3: TGTGCCAGCAGCACTTACTCCGTGGGGCACATGAACACTGAAGCTTTCTTT.

V and J are TRBV30 and TRBJ1-2; D ambiguous. CDR3 length: 14 residues. The germline V gene encodes CDR1 GTSNPN and CDR2 SVGIG (reference sequence). V was clipped by 3 bases and J by 4 bases, with 15 bases between them. The CDR3 sequence: CAWSIPGMTYGYTF. The CDR3 DNA reads as TGTGCCTGGAGCATACCCGGGATGACCTATGGCTACACCTTC.

J is TRBJ2-1 and V is TRBV10-3, with a possible D match to TRBD2 (5 bases). The CDR3 sequence is 15 residues long. Germline V gene sequence: CDR1 ENHRY, CDR2 SYGVKD. V was clipped by 6 bases and J by 2 bases, with 14 bases between them. The CDR3, as DNA: TGTGCCATCAGCAACCTGGACTCCACCTACAATGAGCAGTTCTTC. Translation gives CAISNLDSTYNEQFF.

CDR3 region: CASSQGVGGNYEQYV. DNA of the CDR3: TGCGCCAGCAGCCAAGGAGTCGGAGGGAACTACGAGCAGTACGTC. The chain combines TRBV4-1 with TRBJ2-7, with D possibly TRBD2 on 6 matching bases. The germline gives CDR1 MGHRA, CDR2 YSYEKL. This CDR3 is 15 amino acids long. Trimming removed 1 base at V and 3 bases at J, with 13 bases between.

The chain carries TRBV29-1 and TRBJ1-1; possibly TRBD1 for D (6 bases). CDR3 length: 13 residues. Trimming left V 6 bases short and J 6 bases short, with 17 bases between. Per germline, CDR1 SQVTM and CDR2 ANQGSEA. The DNA of the CDR3 is TGCAGCGTGGCCCCGGACAGTGGCCCTGAAGCTTTCTTT. It encodes CSVAPDSGPEAFF.

The genes are TRBV28 and TRBJ2-5; D is perhaps TRBD1 (6 bases). This CDR3 contains 12 residues. The V gene lost 6 bases and the J gene lost 5 bases, with 10 bases spanning the gap. In germline, CDR1 is MDHEN, CDR2 SYDVKM. The chain's CDR3 is CASRQGRETQYF. The CDR3 DNA follows: TGTGCCAGCAGACAGGGTCGCGAGACCCAGTACTTC.

The gene calls are TRBV7-8 and TRBJ1-3; a possible D gene is TRBD1 (5 bases). CDR3 length: 15 amino acids. Germline loops: CDR1 SGHVS, CDR2 FQNEAQ. With 8 bases removed from V and 5 bases from J, the gap between germline ends came to 19 bases. CDR3 coding DNA: TGTGCCAGCGGGGAGGGGCAGCTACATAGAAACACCATATATTTT. As protein: CASGEGQLHRNTIYF.

The chain links TRBV2 to TRBJ2-7; TRBD2 matches 9 bases. This CDR3 region has 14 residues. Germline V lookup: CDR1 SNHLY, CDR2 FYNNEI. The ends lost 4 bases at V and 3 bases at J; junction bases unmatched: 4. CDR3 amino acids: CASSAGTSFYEQYF. As DNA, the CDR3 is TGTGCCAGCAGTGCCGGGACTAGCTTCTACGAGCAGTACTTC. The full variable domain, with the rest looked up from reference TRBV2 and TRBJ2-7, is EPEVTQTPSHQVTQMGQEVILRCVPISNHLYFYWYRQILGQKVEFLVSFYNNEISEKSEIFDDQFSVERPDGSNFTLKIRSTKLEDSAMYFCASSAGTSFYEQYFGPGTRLTVT.

This chain joins TRBV11-2 and TRBJ2-5; 8 positions agree with TRBD1. Germline lookup yields CDR1 SGHAT and CDR2 FQNNGV. J was trimmed by 4 bases and V by 3 bases; bases with no gene match: 1. The CDR3 runs to 13 residues. The CDR3 region has the DNA TGTGCCAGCAGCTTTGGGACAGGAGAGACCCAGTACTTC. It yields the protein CASSFGTGETQYF.

This clone was counted at least ten times. The rearrangement joins TRBV27 to TRBJ2-7, with a tentative D call TRBD2 (7 bases). The germline gives CDR1 MNHEY, CDR2 SMNVEV (reference sequence). The CDR3 consists of 15 residues. V was trimmed by 10 bases and J by 5 bases, leaving 24 bases between them. This CDR3 is CATRRGGGLIDEQYV. In DNA form, the CDR3 reads TGTGCCACCCGCCGAGGGGGGGGCCTCATAGACGAGCAGTACGTC.

The chain has TRBV14 and TRBJ1-4; weak D call: TRBD1 (5 bases). The CDR3 is 14 amino acids. CDR1 is SGHDN and CDR2 is FVKESK in the germline V gene. V lost 1 base to trimming and J lost 8 bases, with 11 bases between them. CDR3 DNA sequence: TGTGCCAGCAGCCAAGTCGGGGGGGACGAAAAACTGTTTTTT. Translating gives CASSQVGGDEKLFF. Full variable domain (remainder filled in from reference TRBV14 and TRBJ1-4): EAGVTQFPSHSVIEKGQTVTLRCDPISGHDNLYWYRRVMGKEIKFLLHFVKESKQDESGMPNNRFLAERTGGTYSTLKVQPAELEDSGVYFCASSQVGGDEKLFFGSGTQLSVL.

As for this clone: At one of its ends the junction is not consistent with the germline gene, which may arise from a read error. V gene TRBV6-1 combines with J gene TRBJ1-1; tentatively, D is TRBD1 (5 bases). The CDR3 covers 14 residues. Germline V CDR1 and CDR2: MNHNS, SASEGT. As DNA, the CDR3 is TGTGCCAGCAGGGAAGGGGCAGCAAACACTGAAGCTTTCTTT. It specifies CASREGAANTEAFF.

V and J are TRBV11-1 and TRBJ1-1, with D tentatively TRBD1 (6 bases). Germline V gene data show CDR1 as SGHAT and CDR2 as FQDESV (reference sequence). V was shortened by 2 bases and J by 3 bases, with 13 bases between the two germline ends. The CDR3 spans 15 residues. CDR3 loop: CASSLIGGIDTEAFF. The CDR3 DNA follows: TGTGCCAGCAGCTTAATAGGGGGAATAGACACTGAAGCTTTCTTT.

The V gene is TRBV7-4, the J gene TRBJ2-7, with 9 bases aligning to TRBD1. This CDR3 is built from 16 residues. Unmatched junction bases numbered 11, after V lost 5 bases and J lost 3 bases. The germline V gene has CDR1 SGHVT and CDR2 SQSDAQ. CDR3 DNA sequence: TGTGCCAGCAGCAGCCGGGACAGGGAAAAAGACTACGAGCAGTACTTC. Protein sequence: CASSSRDREKDYEQYF.